This passage covers 27 T cell receptor beta chains from one sample sequenced in a study of control samples from healthy donors and cancer patients. Produced via immunoSEQ multiplex PCR; TCRdb's table is partial and in-frame only. The sample holds about 110,000 clones, approximately 90% seen once. What was sequenced was blood. These TCRs come from a young woman in good health.

V gene TRBV7-2 combines with J gene TRBJ1-1, with D possibly being TRBD1 (6 bases). The V end was cut by 2 bases, the J end by 0 bases, with 13 bases between. Germline assignment: CDR1 SGHTA and CDR2 FQGNSA. The CDR3 totals 16 residues. The CDR3 DNA sequence: TGTGCCAGCAGCTTAAGGGGGGTTGGGATGAACACTGAAGCTTTCTTT. Translation gives CASSLRGVGMNTEAFF.

This chain links TRBV5-1 with TRBJ1-2; no reliable D call. The CDR3 runs 13 residues. V was cut by 6 bases and J by 6 bases, with 15 bases left in between. The germline CDR1 and CDR2 sequences are SGHRS and YFSETQ. The CDR3 spells CASNSAGVDGYTF. Here the CDR3 DNA reads TGCGCCAGCAATTCTGCTGGGGTGGATGGCTACACCTTC.

The chain recombines TRBV21-1 with TRBJ2-1; the table calls TRBD2, which could not be checked here. TRBV21-1 is a documented pseudogene. The CDR3 has 13 residues. The CDR3 loop reads CAISQENYNEQFF. The CDR3 DNA reads as TGTGCCATCTCCCAAGAGAACTACAATGAGCAGTTCTTC.

The CDR3: CATSEGRPLTGELFF. CDR3 nucleotides: TGTGCCACCAGTGAGGGCAGACCCCTGACCGGGGAGCTGTTTTTT. This chain uses TRBV24-1 with TRBJ2-2; D is unresolved. This CDR3 has 15 residues. Per germline, CDR1 KGHDR and CDR2 SFDVKD. Trimming removed 4 bases from V and 5 bases from J, with 13 bases in between.

This chain links TRBV5-5 with TRBJ2-7; D ambiguous. The CDR3 has 15 residues. Per the germline V gene, CDR1 is SGHKS and CDR2 is YYEKEE (reference sequence). The ends were cut back, 0 bases at V and 4 bases at J, with 14 bases in the middle. DNA for the CDR3: TGTGCCAGCAGCTTGGTAGGAGACACCAATTACGAGCAGTACTTC. It yields the protein CASSLVGDTNYEQYF.

The rearrangement uses TRBV6-1 and TRBJ2-1; D gene uncertain. This CDR3 is built from 13 residues. The V end lost 1 base, the J end lost 6 bases, and 7 bases lay between the germline ends. Germline-derived CDR1 and CDR2 are MNHNS and SASEGT. The DNA of the CDR3 is TGTGCCAGCAGTGAAGGATTGGGCAATGAGCAGTTCTTC. Protein sequence: CASSEGLGNEQFF.

The chain has TRBV7-2 and TRBJ2-7; weak D call: TRBD2 (7 bases). Germline assignment: CDR1 SGHTA and CDR2 FQGNSA. V lost 3 bases and J lost 4, with 13 bases in between. This CDR3 comprises 14 residues. Written as DNA, the CDR3 is TGTGCCAGCAGCTTCGACGGGGGGCTATACGAGCAGTACTTC. As protein: CASSFDGGLYEQYF. Drawing the rest from reference TRBV7-2 and TRBJ2-7, the complete variable domain is GAGVSQSPSNKVTEKGKDVELRCDPISGHTALYWYRQSLGQGLEFLIYFQGNSAPDKSGLPSDRFSAERTGGSVSTLTIQRTQQEDSAVYLCASSFDGGLYEQYFGPGTRLTVT.

The chain recombines TRBV10-3 with TRBJ2-7; either TRBD1 or TRBD2 may fit D (5 bases each). Trimming pared 10 bases from V and 4 bases from J, leaving 17 bases between. The length of the CDR3 is 13 residues. Germline CDR1 is ENHRY and CDR2 is SYGVKD. CDR3 loop: CATSGPGGYEQYF. In DNA form, the CDR3 reads TGTGCCACCTCCGGGCCTGGGGGTTACGAGCAGTACTTC.

The chain uses TRBV6-5 and TRBJ1-1, with 9 nucleotides matching TRBD1. Germline V gene sequence: CDR1 MNHEY, CDR2 SVGAGI. The J segment lost 5 bases and the V segment lost 6 bases, leaving 4 bases of the junction unmatched. This CDR3 is built from 13 residues. The CDR3: CASSTDRGTEAFF. The CDR3 nucleotides are TGTGCCAGCAGCACGGACAGGGGAACTGAAGCTTTCTTT.

This chain links TRBV5-1 with TRBJ2-7; 10 bases line up with TRBD1. Germline V gene data show CDR1 as SGHRS and CDR2 as YFSETQ. The CDR3 is 14 residues long. The J segment lost 3 bases and the V segment lost 2 bases, leaving 2 bases of the junction unmatched. DNA for the CDR3: TGCGCCAGCAGCTTAGGGGACAGGGGCTACGAGCAGTACTTC. This gives the protein CASSLGDRGYEQYF.

The chain recombines TRBV4-1 with TRBJ2-7; D is ambiguous. The CDR3 is 13 amino acids. Looked up from germline, CDR1 is MGHRA and CDR2 is YSYEKL. The germline V and J ends were trimmed by 0 bases and 3 bases, with 6 bases remaining between them. The CDR3 DNA follows: TGCGCCAGCAGCCAAGATATGGTCTACGAGCAGTACTTC. Protein sequence: CASSQDMVYEQYF.

This chain connects TRBV5-1 to TRBJ2-7, with D perhaps matching TRBD2 (6 bases). From germline, CDR1 is SGHRS and CDR2 YFSETQ. The CDR3 totals 13 residues. The V gene lost 4 bases and the J gene lost 1 base, with 9 bases spanning the gap. The CDR3: CASSPAGSYEQYF. CDR3 bases: TGCGCCAGCAGCCCTGCGGGGTCCTACGAGCAGTACTTC.

The chain employs TRBV2 and TRBJ2-7; D might be TRBD2 (7 bases). V lost 9 bases to trimming and J lost 3 bases, with 12 bases between them. Germline V gives CDR1 SNHLY, CDR2 FYNNEI. The CDR3 runs 12 residues. The CDR3: CASRGGNYEQYF. DNA of the CDR3: TGTGCCAGTAGGGGGGGGAACTACGAGCAGTACTTC.

The chain links TRBV10-3 to TRBJ2-3; 8 bases are shared with TRBD2. Germline-derived CDR1 and CDR2 are ENHRY and SYGVKD. The CDR3 length is 14 residues. V shed 8 bases, J shed 2 bases, and the junction held 6 bases outside the gene matches. CDR3 in amino acids: CAIGASGFTDTQYF. The CDR3 DNA follows: TGTGCCATCGGGGCTAGCGGGTTCACAGATACGCAGTATTTT.

V usage is TRBV28 and J usage is TRBJ2-7, with D unresolved. Germline CDR1 is MDHEN and CDR2 is SYDVKM. Trimming removed 3 bases at V and 3 bases at J, with 12 bases between. The CDR3 is 14 amino acids. CDR3 sequence: CASSFASIYYEQYF. As DNA, the CDR3 is TGTGCCAGCAGTTTCGCCTCCATATACTACGAGCAGTACTTC.

The rearrangement links TRBV18 to TRBJ2-1, with D tentatively TRBD2 (7 bases). Trimming removed 3 bases at V and 1 base at J, with 10 bases between. Germline assignment: CDR1 KGHSH and CDR2 LQKENI. This CDR3 comprises 15 residues. The DNA for the CDR3 is TGTGCCAGCTCACCGGGGGGGGCTTCCTACAATGAGCAGTTCTTC. Translated: CASSPGGASYNEQFF.

This chain joins TRBV15 and TRBJ2-2; D uncertain. The CDR3 consists of 15 residues. CDR1 LNHNV and CDR2 YYDKDF come from the germline V gene (reference sequence). Trimming shortened V by 0 bases and J by 6 bases, and 11 bases separated the two germline ends. DNA of the CDR3: TGTGCCACCAGCAGAGATCCAAGGAGCTCCGGGGAGCTGTTTTTT. Residues: CATSRDPRSSGELFF.

The count of this clone is one. The chain combines TRBV2 with TRBJ2-5; D not resolved. The CDR3 contains 13 residues. Germline V gives CDR1 SNHLY, CDR2 FYNNEI. The V gene lost 1 base and the J gene lost 4 bases, with 7 bases spanning the gap. The CDR3 DNA sequence: TGTGCCAGCAGTGAAGGGGTACGAGAGACCCAGTACTTC. Its translation: CASSEGVRETQYF.

The V call is TRBV3-1 (or the pseudogene TRBV3-2), the J call TRBJ2-2; the D is unclear. Germline V lookup: CDR1 LGHDT, CDR2 YNNKEL (reference sequence). CDR3 size: 17 residues. Trimming shortened V by 4 bases and J by 2 bases, and 17 bases separated the two germline ends. For the CDR3, the DNA is TGTGCCAGCAGCCCCCTAGACCCCGTGTCAAACACCGGGGAGCTGTTTTTT. Translation: CASSPLDPVSNTGELFF.

This chain uses TRBV9 with TRBJ2-5; TRBD1 might be the D (8 bases). Germline CDR1 SGDLS, CDR2 YYNGEE. Trimming left V 2 bases short and J 3 bases short, with 20 bases between. The CDR3 runs to 17 residues. DNA of the CDR3: TGTGCCAGCAGCGTTAGGGGAGGGACAGGACCTGAAGAGACCCAGTACTTC. Amino acids: CASSVRGGTGPEETQYF.

CDR3 in DNA: TGTGCCAGTAGCAACCAGGGGGACCTGGATACGCAGTATTTT. Its translation: CASSNQGDLDTQYF. The genes are TRBV19 and TRBJ2-3; TRBD1 matches 7 bases. With 6 bases clipped from V and 6 bases from J, the junction kept 9 bases outside the gene matches. The CDR3 has 14 residues. Germline CDR1 is LNHDA and CDR2 is SQIVND (reference sequence).

This rearrangement joins TRBV10-3 to TRBJ2-7, with TRBD1 matching 9 bases. There are 13 residues in the CDR3. The germline V gene has CDR1 ENHRY and CDR2 SYGVKD. With V trimmed by 10 bases and J by 4 bases, 8 bases remained unmatched. The CDR3 region is CATSGTGLYEQYF. The CDR3 DNA is TGTGCCACCTCCGGGACAGGGTTATACGAGCAGTACTTC.

The chain couples TRBV2 to TRBJ1-1; weak D call: TRBD1 (6 bases). CDR3 length: 14 residues. Trimming shortened V by 3 bases and J by 0 bases, and 8 bases separated the two germline ends. Germline V gene sequence: CDR1 SNHLY, CDR2 FYNNEI. The CDR3: CASSETGVNTEAFF. For the CDR3, the DNA is TGTGCCAGCAGTGAGACAGGCGTGAACACTGAAGCTTTCTTT.

V usage is TRBV3-1 (or the pseudogene TRBV3-2) and J usage is TRBJ2-7; tentatively, D is TRBD2 (5 bases). V was trimmed by 0 bases and J by 5 bases, leaving 17 bases between them. Per germline, CDR1 LGHDT and CDR2 YNNKEL (reference sequence). This CDR3 is 16 amino acids long. CDR3: CASSQDRGRDLDEQYF. In DNA, the CDR3 is TGTGCCAGCAGCCAAGATCGGGGAAGGGATCTTGACGAGCAGTACTTC.

V usage is TRBV2 and J usage is TRBJ2-2; D unclear. Germline CDR1 SNHLY, CDR2 FYNNEI. This CDR3 comprises 14 residues. V lost 7 bases and J 1 base, leaving 10 bases between the germline ends. CDR3 region: CASTPDQNTGELFF. CDR3 coding DNA: TGTGCCAGCACCCCGGACCAGAACACCGGGGAGCTGTTTTTT. The full variable domain, rest sourced from reference TRBV2 and TRBJ2-2, is EPEVTQTPSHQVTQMGQEVILRCVPISNHLYFYWYRQILGQKVEFLVSFYNNEISEKSEIFDDQFSVERPDGSNFTLKIRSTKLEDSAMYFCASTPDQNTGELFFGEGSRLTVL.

The V gene is TRBV15, the J gene TRBJ2-7; TRBD1 agrees at 9 bases. V lost 5 bases to trimming and J lost 2 bases; unmatched junction nucleotides: 10. The length of the CDR3 is 16 residues. From germline, CDR1 is LNHNV and CDR2 YYDKDF (reference sequence). The CDR3, as DNA: TGTGCCACCAGCGCCGCCCGGGACAGGGCCCCCTACGAGCAGTACTTC. It codes for CATSAARDRAPYEQYF.

Worth noting for this clone: Other DNA sequences in this sample translate to the same CDR3. The chain has TRBV9 and TRBJ2-3; the D gene is possibly TRBD2 (7 bases). The CDR3 totals 15 residues. Deletions cut 2 bases from V and 3 bases from J, with 13 bases between. CDR1 is SGDLS and CDR2 is YYNGEE in the germline V gene. CDR3 nucleotide sequence: TGTGCCAGCAGCGTTAGGGGGGGCAGGACAGATACGCAGTATTTT. This translates into CASSVRGGRTDTQYF.